What follows are 27 T cell receptor beta chains derived from one specimen sequenced in a study of cytomegalovirus exposure and HLA in healthy donors. PCR amplification relied on 60 Vbeta primers (plus 13 Jbeta primers). Clones were sequenced by immunoSEQ multiplex PCR, and TCRdb holds only the in-frame ones, with some missing. The sample holds roughly 120,000 clones, 81% seen once. What was sequenced was PBMCs. These TCRs come from a woman aged 25 to 39 in good health and CMV-seronegative.

J is TRBJ2-3 and V is TRBV15, with D maybe TRBD1 (5 bases). CDR3 length: 15 amino acids. V lost 5 bases and J lost 0, with 12 bases in between. CDR1 is LNHNV and CDR2 is YYDKDF in the germline V gene (reference sequence). CDR3 nucleotide sequence: TGTGCCACCAGCGGATGGACAAGAAGCACAGATACGCAGTATTTT. Residues: CATSGWTRSTDTQYF.

The V and J genes are TRBV4-1 and TRBJ1-2; 9 positions match TRBD1. V was pared by 1 base and J by 8 bases, with 14 bases of the junction left unmatched. This CDR3 comprises 17 residues. CDR1 is MGHRA and CDR2 is YSYEKL in the germline V gene. DNA for the CDR3: TGCGCCAGCAGCCAAGTTATACGGGACAGGGATAGGAGGGGCTACACCTTC. Amino acids: CASSQVIRDRDRRGYTF.

The chain couples TRBV19 to TRBJ2-3, with 7 bases that match TRBD1. J gave up 3 bases and V 4 bases, and 7 bases lay outside the gene matches. Germline CDR1 LNHDA, CDR2 SQIVND (reference sequence). This CDR3 is built from 15 residues. As DNA, the CDR3 is TGTGCCAGTAGTACCCGCTACAGGGGTACAGATACGCAGTATTTT. It is translated as CASSTRYRGTDTQYF. Full variable domain (outside the CDR3, taken from reference TRBV19 and TRBJ2-3): DGGITQSPKYLFRKEGQNVTLSCEQNLNHDAMYWYRQDPGQGLRLIYYSQIVNDFQKGDIAEGYSVSREKKESFPLTVTSAQKNPTAFYLCASSTRYRGTDTQYFGPGTRLTVL.

The chain has TRBV9 and TRBJ2-7, with TRBD2 as a possible D gene (6 bases). The CDR3 is made up of 14 amino acids. Looked up from germline, CDR1 is SGDLS and CDR2 is YYNGEE. Trimming stripped 1 base from V and 5 bases from J, with 13 bases between. This CDR3 reads CASSVYGGFNEQYF. DNA for the CDR3: TGTGCCAGCAGCGTATACGGGGGATTCAACGAGCAGTACTTC.

The chain recombines TRBV7-8 with TRBJ2-2; D possibly corresponds to TRBD2 (6 bases). In germline, CDR1 is SGHVS, CDR2 FQNEAQ. Trimming took off 0 bases at V and 1 base at J, with 12 bases between the two ends. The CDR3 length is 17 residues. For the CDR3, the DNA is TGTGCCAGCAGCTTAGCTGCAACCGGGGGGAACACCGGGGAGCTGTTTTTT. Translated: CASSLAATGGNTGELFF.

The CDR3 sequence: CAWTTSGLPNEKLFF. For the CDR3, the DNA is TGTGCCTGGACTACTTCGGGACTCCCGAATGAAAAACTGTTTTTT. The J gene is TRBJ1-4, the V gene TRBV30; the D gene is possibly TRBD1 (5 bases). Germline CDR1 and CDR2: GTSNPN and SVGIG (reference sequence). The CDR3 has 15 residues. The V gene lost 4 bases and the J gene lost 5 bases, with 17 bases spanning the gap.

The J gene is TRBJ1-5, the V gene TRBV5-6; 8 bases are a match to TRBD1. After removal of 4 bases from V and 3 bases from J, the junction contained 6 bases not matched to a gene. The germline gives CDR1 SGHDT, CDR2 YYEEEE. The CDR3 length is 15 residues. The CDR3 region is CASSRQGTSNQPQHF. Written as DNA, the CDR3 is TGTGCCAGCAGCCGACAGGGGACTTCCAATCAGCCCCAGCATTTT. Supplemented by reference TRBV5-6 and TRBJ1-5, the full variable domain reads DAGVTQSPTHLIKTRGQQVTLRCSPKSGHDTVSWYQQALGQGPQFIFQYYEEEERQRGNFPDRFSGHQFPNYSSELNVNALLLGDSALYLCASSRQGTSNQPQHFGDGTRLSIL.

This clone appeared once. This chain uses TRBV5-4 with TRBJ2-2, with TRBD2 matching over 12 bases. The V gene end was trimmed by 4 bases and the J gene end by 4 bases; junction bases not matched to a gene: 5. CDR3 length equals 16 residues. Germline V gene sequence: CDR1 SGHNT, CDR2 YYREEE (reference sequence). The DNA of the CDR3 is TGTGCCAGCAGCAAACCGGGACTAGCGGGCACCGGGGAGCTGTTTTTT. Its translation: CASSKPGLAGTGELFF.

On this clone itself: One end of the junction is discordant with germline, which a read error may explain. The chain has TRBV7-7 and TRBJ2-2, with 16 bases matching TRBD2. In germline, CDR1 is SSHAT, CDR2 FNYEAQ (reference sequence). The CDR3 extends over 18 amino acids. CDR3 loop: CASSAGLAGGPGTGELFF. For the CDR3, the DNA is TGTGCTAGCAGCGCGGGACTAGCGGGAGGGCCCGGCACCGGGGAGCTGTTTTTT.

Points on this clone: Within the sample, other DNA sequences also encode this same CDR3. The gene calls are TRBV19 and TRBJ1-2, with D perhaps matching TRBD1 (6 bases). Trimming took 5 bases from V and 2 from J, leaving 18 bases between them. Germline CDR1 and CDR2: LNHDA and SQIVND (reference sequence). CDR3 length equals 16 residues. CDR3 loop: CASSLILQGMNYGYTF. The CDR3 bases are TGTGCCAGTAGTCTAATCTTACAGGGAATGAACTATGGCTACACCTTC.

The rearrangement links TRBV5-4 to TRBJ2-3; a weak D match, TRBD2 (6 bases). V gave up 1 base and J gave up 2 bases, with 14 bases separating them. Germline V gives CDR1 SGHNT, CDR2 YYREEE (reference sequence). This CDR3 spans 16 amino acids. CDR3 sequence reads: CASSLTQRVSTDTQYF. The CDR3 DNA sequence: TGTGCCAGCAGCTTGACCCAGCGGGTATCCACAGATACGCAGTATTTT.

The chain has TRBV6-6 and TRBJ1-1; the D gene is possibly TRBD1 (6 bases). CDR1 and CDR2 (germline): MNHNY, SVGAGI (reference sequence). The CDR3 runs 13 residues. The V end was cut by 1 base, the J end by 11 bases, with 14 bases between. Written as DNA, the CDR3 is TGTGCCAGCAGTTACTTACAGGGCCAAAGGGCTTTCTTT. This encodes CASSYLQGQRAFF.

The chain recombines TRBV9 with TRBJ2-5; D not resolved. CDR1 SGDLS and CDR2 YYNGEE come from the germline V gene. The CDR3 is 13 amino acids. V shed 4 bases and J shed 3 bases, with 10 bases lying between them. In nucleotides, the CDR3 is TGTGCCAGCAGCCTCTACTTGGAAGAGACCCAGTACTTC. Its protein product is CASSLYLEETQYF. The full variable domain, in which reference TRBV9 and TRBJ2-5 provide the parts outside the CDR3, is DSGVTQTPKHLITATGQRVTLRCSPRSGDLSVYWYQQSLDQGLQFLIQYYNGEERAKGNILERFSAQQFPDLHSELNLSSLELGDSALYFCASSLYLEETQYFGPGTRLLVL.

The chain is built from TRBV5-4 and TRBJ2-2, with 7 bases aligning to TRBD1. CDR3 length equals 17 residues. V was clipped by 2 bases and J by 6 bases; unmatched bases: 13. CDR1 SGHNT and CDR2 YYREEE come from the germline V gene (reference sequence). The CDR3 spells CASSFYTGETRPGELFF. The CDR3 DNA sequence: TGTGCCAGCAGCTTCTATACAGGGGAGACGAGACCCGGGGAGCTGTTTTTT. Using reference TRBV5-4 and TRBJ2-2 for the parts outside the CDR3, the full variable domain is ETGVTQSPTHLIKTRGQQVTLRCSSQSGHNTVSWYQQALGQGPQFIFQYYREEENGRGNFPPRFSGLQFPNYSSELNVNALELDDSALYLCASSFYTGETRPGELFFGEGSRLTVL.

The chain recombines TRBV7-9 with TRBJ1-1; the match to TRBD1 covers 9 bases. CDR3 size: 15 residues. The J segment lost 1 base and the V segment lost 3 bases, leaving 3 bases of the junction unmatched. Germline-derived CDR1 and CDR2 are SEHNR and FQNEAQ (reference sequence). The CDR3 region has the DNA TGTGCCAGCAGCTTCCCACAGGGGGCGAACACTGAAGCTTTCTTT. It codes for CASSFPQGANTEAFF.

This chain links TRBV6-5 with TRBJ2-1; weak D call: TRBD2 (6 bases). V gave up 6 bases and J gave up 8 bases, with 20 bases separating them. Germline V gene sequence: CDR1 MNHEY, CDR2 SVGAGI. The CDR3 is 15 amino acids. The CDR3 region is CASRRGRLPFDEQFF. The CDR3 DNA follows: TGTGCCAGCAGACGGGGGAGACTACCCTTCGATGAGCAGTTCTTC.

This chain uses TRBV7-9 with TRBJ2-3; 13 bases line up with TRBD2. V lost 1 base to trimming and J lost 8 bases; unmatched junction nucleotides: 6. The CDR3 spans 16 residues. Germline CDR1 and CDR2: SEHNR and FQNEAQ (reference sequence). Written as DNA, the CDR3 is TGTGCCAGCAGCTTAGGGACTAGCGGGAGTGGTGGTACGCAGTATTTT. Translating gives CASSLGTSGSGGTQYF.

The V and J genes are TRBV15 and TRBJ1-2; 11 bases are shared with TRBD1. Unmatched junction bases numbered 7, after V lost 5 bases and J lost 2 bases. There are 16 residues in the CDR3. Germline V lookup: CDR1 LNHNV, CDR2 YYDKDF (reference sequence). CDR3 bases: TGTGCCACCAGCCCGGGCGGGACAGGGGGGAACTATGGCTACACCTTC. Its protein product is CATSPGGTGGNYGYTF. Together with reference TRBV15 and TRBJ1-2, the CDR3 gives the full variable domain: DAMVIQNPRYQVTQFGKPVTLSCSQTLNHNVMYWYQQKSSQAPKLLFHYYDKDFNNEADTPDNFQSRRPNTSFCFLDIRSPGLGDTAMYLCATSPGGTGGNYGYTFGSGTRLTVV.

The gene calls are TRBV7-9 and TRBJ1-1, with 8 bases fitting TRBD1. Losses at the gene ends were 5 bases for V and 5 bases for J; bases not matched to a gene: 7. Germline V gene lookup returns CDR1 SEHNR and CDR2 FQNEAQ (reference sequence). There are 14 residues in the CDR3. The CDR3 DNA is TGTGCCAGCAGCGGCCGGACAGGGATAACTGAAGCTTTCTTT. This sequence encodes CASSGRTGITEAFF.

The rearrangement uses TRBV5-8 and TRBJ2-6, with no clear D. CDR1 and CDR2 (germline): SGHTS, YDEGEE. Trimming cost V 3 bases and J 2 bases, with 6 bases left between them. The CDR3 is made up of 14 amino acids. The CDR3 loop reads CASSSRTGANVLTF. The CDR3 region has the DNA TGTGCCAGCAGCTCCAGGACTGGGGCCAACGTCCTGACTTTC.

This rearrangement joins TRBV5-4 to TRBJ2-5, with TRBD1 matching 10 bases. CDR1 is SGHNT, CDR2 YYREEE, per germline (reference sequence). This CDR3 is built from 15 residues. V shed 3 bases, J shed 5 bases, and the junction held 7 bases outside the gene matches. CDR3: CASSSRQGAWETQYF. The CDR3 DNA sequence: TGTGCCAGCAGCTCCAGACAGGGGGCATGGGAGACCCAGTACTTC.

The chain employs TRBV6-4 and TRBJ1-5; D is undetermined. V dropped 5 bases and J dropped 9 bases, with 11 bases sitting between them. The CDR3 loop spans 12 amino acids. Germline CDR1 is MRHNA and CDR2 is SNTAGT. The CDR3 loop reads CASSLSPAPQHF. The CDR3 region has the DNA TGTGCCAGCAGTCTTAGCCCGGCGCCCCAGCATTTT.

J is TRBJ1-1 and V is TRBV14, with D uncertain. Trimming took off 2 bases at V and 0 bases at J, with 7 bases between the two ends. The germline V gene has CDR1 SGHDN and CDR2 FVKESK. The CDR3 has 14 residues. The CDR3 protein is CASSQQVMNTEAFF. As DNA, the CDR3 is TGTGCCAGCAGCCAACAGGTAATGAACACTGAAGCTTTCTTT.

To note about this clone: Other DNA sequences in the same sample also yield this CDR3. This chain joins TRBV19 and TRBJ2-5, with TRBD2 as a possible D gene (5 bases). Trimming shortened V by 2 bases and J by 5 bases, and 12 bases separated the two germline ends. Germline V gene lookup returns CDR1 LNHDA and CDR2 SQIVND (reference sequence). The CDR3 runs 14 residues. The CDR3 is CASSITAGGETQYF. CDR3 in DNA: TGTGCCAGTAGTATAACAGCCGGCGGGGAGACCCAGTACTTC. Looking up the rest from reference TRBV19 and TRBJ2-5 gives the full variable domain: DGGITQSPKYLFRKEGQNVTLSCEQNLNHDAMYWYRQDPGQGLRLIYYSQIVNDFQKGDIAEGYSVSREKKESFPLTVTSAQKNPTAFYLCASSITAGGETQYFGPGTRLLVL.

The V gene is TRBV6-5, the J gene TRBJ2-7; 11 nucleotides match TRBD1. Losses at the gene ends were 5 bases for V and 6 bases for J; bases not matched to a gene: 3. CDR3 length equals 13 residues. Germline V CDR1 and CDR2: MNHEY, SVGAGI. The CDR3 loop is CASSGQGAPEQYF. The CDR3 DNA sequence: TGTGCCAGCAGTGGACAGGGGGCCCCCGAGCAGTACTTC.

This chain connects TRBV7-2 to TRBJ2-1, with no clear D. The CDR3 has 16 amino acids. Germline values: CDR1 SGHTA, CDR2 FQGNSA. The germline V and J ends were trimmed by 6 bases and 5 bases, with 20 bases remaining between them. CDR3 amino acids: CASRLKITVINNEQFF. The CDR3 coding sequence is TGTGCCAGCAGACTTAAAATAACAGTTATTAACAATGAGCAGTTCTTC.

This clone occurred a few times. The chain employs TRBV15 and TRBJ2-3; 8 positions agree with TRBD2. Germline-derived CDR1 and CDR2 are LNHNV and YYDKDF (reference sequence). Trimming removed 3 bases from V and 3 bases from J; junction bases left unmatched: 14. This CDR3 region has 18 residues. This CDR3 reads CATSRLKPGTRFTDTQYF. The CDR3 bases are TGTGCCACCAGCAGGCTCAAGCCCGGGACTAGGTTTACAGATACGCAGTATTTT. Combining the CDR3 with reference TRBV15 and TRBJ2-3 gives the whole variable domain DAMVIQNPRYQVTQFGKPVTLSCSQTLNHNVMYWYQQKSSQAPKLLFHYYDKDFNNEADTPDNFQSRRPNTSFCFLDIRSPGLGDTAMYLCATSRLKPGTRFTDTQYFGPGTRLTVL.